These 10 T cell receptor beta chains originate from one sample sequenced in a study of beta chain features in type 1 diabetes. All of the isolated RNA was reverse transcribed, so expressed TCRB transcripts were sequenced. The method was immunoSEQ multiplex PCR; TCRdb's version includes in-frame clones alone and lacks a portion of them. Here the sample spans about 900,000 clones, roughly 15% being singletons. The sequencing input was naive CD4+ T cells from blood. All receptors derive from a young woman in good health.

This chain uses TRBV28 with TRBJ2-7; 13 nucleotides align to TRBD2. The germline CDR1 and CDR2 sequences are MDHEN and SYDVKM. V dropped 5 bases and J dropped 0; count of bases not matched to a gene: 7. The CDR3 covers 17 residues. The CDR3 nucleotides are TGTGCCAGCAGTCCGGGACTAGCGGGATTCCGCTCCTACGAGCAGTACTTC. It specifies CASSPGLAGFRSYEQYF.

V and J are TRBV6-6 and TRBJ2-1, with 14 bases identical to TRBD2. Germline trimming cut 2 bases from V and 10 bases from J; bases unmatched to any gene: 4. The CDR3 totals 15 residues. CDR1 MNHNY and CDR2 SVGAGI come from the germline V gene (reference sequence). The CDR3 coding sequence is TGTGCCAGCAGTTACGGACTAGCGGGAGGCGGGGAGCAGTTCTTC. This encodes CASSYGLAGGGEQFF.

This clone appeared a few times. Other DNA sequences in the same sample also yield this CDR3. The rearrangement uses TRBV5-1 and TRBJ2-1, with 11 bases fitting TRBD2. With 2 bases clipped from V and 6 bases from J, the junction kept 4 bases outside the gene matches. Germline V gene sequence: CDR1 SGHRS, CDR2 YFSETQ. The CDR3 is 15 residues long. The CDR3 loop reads CASSLLAGVGNEQFF. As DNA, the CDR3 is TGCGCCAGCAGCTTACTAGCGGGAGTGGGCAATGAGCAGTTCTTC.

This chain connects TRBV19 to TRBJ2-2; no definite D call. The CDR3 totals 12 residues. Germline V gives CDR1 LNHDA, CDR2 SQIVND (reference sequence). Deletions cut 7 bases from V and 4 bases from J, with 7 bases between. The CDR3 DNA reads TGTGCCAGTACAGCGACCACCGGGGAGCTGTTTTTT. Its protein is CASTATTGELFF.

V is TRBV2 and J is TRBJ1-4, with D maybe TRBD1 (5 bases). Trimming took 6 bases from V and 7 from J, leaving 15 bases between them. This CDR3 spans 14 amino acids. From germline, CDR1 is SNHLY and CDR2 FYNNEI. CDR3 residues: CASSRRVGGEKLFF. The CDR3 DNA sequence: TGTGCCAGCAGCAGACGAGTTGGGGGTGAAAAACTGTTTTTT.

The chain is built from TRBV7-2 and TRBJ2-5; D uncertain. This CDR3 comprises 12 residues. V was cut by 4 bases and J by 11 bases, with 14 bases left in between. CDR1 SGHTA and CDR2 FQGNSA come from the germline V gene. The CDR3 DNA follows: TGTGCCAGCAGCTCACCCTATGAGGAGCAGTACTTC. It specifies CASSSPYEEQYF.

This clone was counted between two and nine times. CDR3 protein: CASSSTTRTDTQYF. In DNA, the CDR3 is TGTGCCAGCAGCTCAACGACTCGCACAGATACGCAGTATTTT. The gene calls are TRBV7-2 and TRBJ2-3; D not resolved. The CDR3 is made up of 14 amino acids. In germline, CDR1 is SGHTA, CDR2 FQGNSA. Trimming removed 4 bases from V and 1 base from J, with 9 bases in between.

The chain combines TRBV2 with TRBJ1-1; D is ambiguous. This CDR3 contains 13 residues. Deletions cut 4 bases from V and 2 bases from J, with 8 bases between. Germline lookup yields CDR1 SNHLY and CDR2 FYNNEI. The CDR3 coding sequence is TGTGCCAGCAGTGGGGAAATTAACACTGAAGCTTTCTTT. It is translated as CASSGEINTEAFF.

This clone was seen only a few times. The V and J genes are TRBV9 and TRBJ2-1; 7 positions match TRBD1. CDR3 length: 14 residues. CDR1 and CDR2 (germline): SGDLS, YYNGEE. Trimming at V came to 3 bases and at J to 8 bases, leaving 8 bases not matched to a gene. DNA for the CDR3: TGTGCCAGCAGCGGTAACAGGGGACGCGATGAGCAGTTCTTC. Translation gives CASSGNRGRDEQFF.

The CDR3 protein is CASSRGTDYEQYF. DNA of the CDR3: TGTGCCAGCAGCCGCGGGACTGACTACGAGCAGTACTTC. This rearrangement joins TRBV4-2 to TRBJ2-7; D perhaps matches TRBD2 (6 bases). Germline V gene data show CDR1 as LGHNA and CDR2 as YNFKEQ. With 4 bases removed from V and 3 bases from J, the gap between germline ends came to 10 bases. The CDR3 is 13 amino acids.